The 20 T cell receptor beta chains reported below all come from one sample, sequenced in a study of identical twins. TCRdb re-called the 5' RACE reads through MiXCR, storing one row per CDR3 protein. Of about 900,000 distinct CDR3 sequences in the sample, roughly an eighth were seen once. This sample also belongs to another study, concerning yellow fever vaccine responses in identical twins.

The sequencing input was PBMCs. The receptors shown here come from a woman in her late teens or twenties in good health.

This clonotype was recorded a few times. The V and J genes are TRBV6-2 or TRBV6-3 and TRBJ2-1; D gene uncertain. CDR1 MNHEY and CDR2 SVGEGT come from the germline V gene. V was cut by 5 bases and J by 2 bases, with 10 bases left in between. The CDR3 has 14 residues. The CDR3 coding sequence is TGTGCCAGCAGTCCCCTGGCAACCTACAATGAGCAGTTCTTC. This encodes CASSPLATYNEQFF.

The chain uses TRBV12-3 or TRBV12-4 and TRBJ2-3, with no clear D. V lost 7 bases and J lost 0, with 14 bases in between. CDR3 length equals 15 residues. The CDR3 DNA follows: TGTGCCAGCACGCCCTTCCTGGTTAGCACAGATACGCAGTATTTT. Translated, it gives CASTPFLVSTDTQYF.

This clonotype turned up a few times. V gene TRBV6-2 or TRBV6-3 combines with J gene TRBJ1-5, with D possibly TRBD1 on 5 matching bases. The CDR3 runs 11 residues. Germline V gene lookup returns CDR1 MNHEY and CDR2 SVGEGT. V was trimmed by 3 bases and J by 15 bases, leaving 12 bases between them. The CDR3 region has the DNA TGTGCCAGCAGTTATCAGGGAAAAGGGCATTTT. Protein product: CASSYQGKGHF.

This clonotype came up a few times. This rearrangement joins TRBV6-2 or TRBV6-3 to TRBJ2-5; D remains unclear. V was clipped by 1 base and J by 4 bases, with 7 bases between them. Germline V gene sequence: CDR1 MNHEY, CDR2 SVGEGT. The CDR3 is made up of 13 amino acids. DNA for the CDR3: TGTGCCAGCAGTTACTGGAGAGGAGAGACCCAGTACTTC. Residues: CASSYWRGETQYF.

This clonotype has a handful of counts. The genes are TRBV7-2 and TRBJ2-2; 12 bases map to TRBD1. This CDR3 has 16 amino acids. Germline V gives CDR1 SGHTA, CDR2 FQGNSA. The V gene end was trimmed by 1 base and the J gene end by 3 bases; junction bases not matched to a gene: 0. The CDR3 DNA sequence: TGTGCCAGCAGCTTAGGGGACAGGGGGCACACCGGGGAGCTGTTTTTT. It specifies CASSLGDRGHTGELFF.

The rearrangement uses TRBV12-3 or TRBV12-4 and TRBJ2-1; TRBD2 matches 10 bases. The CDR3 totals 18 residues. Trimming at V came to 11 bases and at J to 9 bases, leaving 25 bases not matched to a gene. CDR3: CAFSLFPSGRALLSEQFF. In DNA, the CDR3 is TGTGCCTTCAGTTTGTTTCCCAGCGGGAGGGCCTTATTGAGTGAGCAGTTCTTC.

This clonotype was observed a handful of times. The V call is TRBV5-1, the J call TRBJ1-6, with D unclear. Germline V gene lookup returns CDR1 SGHRS and CDR2 YFSETQ. Between the trimmed V and J ends, which lost 0 bases and 0 bases, there was a span of 13 bases. The CDR3 is 18 residues long. The CDR3 loop is CASSLVGVEISYNSPLHF. The DNA for the CDR3 is TGCGCCAGCAGCTTGGTGGGTGTGGAGATCTCCTATAATTCACCCCTCCACTTT.

The V gene is TRBV3-1, the J gene TRBJ2-5; D gene uncertain. Trimming took off 1 base at V and 5 bases at J, with 11 bases between the two ends. Germline V gives CDR1 LGHDT, CDR2 YNNKEL (reference sequence). The CDR3 loop spans 14 amino acids. The CDR3 DNA reads as TGTGCCAGCAGCCAAGCTTCGGGTCTTGAGACCCAGTACTTC. Amino acid sequence: CASSQASGLETQYF.

The rearrangement uses TRBV7-3 and TRBJ2-7; D perhaps matches TRBD2 (5 bases). V was shortened by 6 bases and J by 2 bases, with 17 bases between the two germline ends. The CDR3 length is 15 residues. Germline V CDR1 and CDR2: SGHTA, FQGTGA. The CDR3 DNA follows: TGTGCCAGCAGACCCCCAGCGGCAAAAACCTACGAGCAGTACTTC. It encodes CASRPPAAKTYEQYF.

There are a few counts of this clonotype. The chain couples TRBV5-1 to TRBJ2-3; TRBD2 aligns across 11 bases. After removal of 4 bases from V and 3 bases from J, the junction contained 7 bases not matched to a gene. The CDR3 is made up of 16 amino acids. The germline V gene encodes CDR1 SGHRS and CDR2 YFSETQ. The CDR3: CASSQIAGGRTDTQYF. CDR3 in DNA: TGCGCCAGCAGCCAAATAGCGGGGGGGCGAACAGATACGCAGTATTTT.

This clonotype showed up many times. CDR3 sequence (DNA): TGTGCCAGCAGGAGGACAGGGAGGGCCAATGAGCAGTTCTTC. It specifies CASRRTGRANEQFF. The chain uses TRBV5-6 and TRBJ2-1, with a possible D match to TRBD1 (8 bases). V lost 5 bases, J lost 6 bases, and 15 bases lay in between. Germline V gene data show CDR1 as SGHDT and CDR2 as YYEEEE. This CDR3 is built from 14 residues.

This clonotype was picked up a small number of times. The chain combines TRBV27 with TRBJ2-1; 10 nucleotides line up with TRBD2. The germline V gene encodes CDR1 MNHEY and CDR2 SMNVEV (reference sequence). The J segment lost 5 bases and the V segment lost 6 bases, leaving 13 bases of the junction unmatched. The CDR3 runs 17 residues. DNA for the CDR3: TGTGCCAGCAGAGGGTCCTCCGGGACTAGCGATCACAATGAGCAGTTCTTC. Translating it yields CASRGSSGTSDHNEQFF.

The rearrangement links TRBV28 to TRBJ2-5; tentative D call: TRBD1 (5 bases). The CDR3 is made up of 12 amino acids. V gave up 6 bases and J gave up 13 bases, with 18 bases separating them. Germline CDR1 is MDHEN and CDR2 is SYDVKM. The CDR3 reads CASSQGLSDLYF. In nucleotides, the CDR3 is TGTGCCAGCAGCCAGGGTTTGTCGGATCTGTACTTC.

This clonotype was found many times. J is TRBJ2-4 and V is TRBV6-5, with 13 bases lining up with TRBD2. This CDR3 is 17 amino acids long. Per germline, CDR1 MNHEY and CDR2 SVGAGI. V shed 4 bases and J 4 bases; nucleotides not matched to a gene: 7. The CDR3 region is CASSSPRTSGRKNIQYF. The CDR3 bases are TGTGCCAGCAGTTCACCCCGGACTAGCGGGAGAAAAAACATTCAGTACTTC.

In its sample, this clonotype was seen many times. Germline is not matched at one junction end, which may reflect a read error. This chain connects TRBV5-1 to TRBJ2-1; 13 bases are a match to TRBD2. This CDR3 comprises 18 residues. Germline CDR1 reads SGHRS; CDR2 reads YFSETQ. This CDR3 reads CASSLGLAGLSSYNEQFF. The CDR3 DNA sequence: TGTGCCAGCAGCTTGGGACTAGCGGGGTTGAGCTCCTACAATGAGCAGTTCTTC.

The chain couples TRBV3-1 to TRBJ2-1; tentatively, D is TRBD1 (6 bases). V lost 4 bases to trimming and J lost 4 bases, with 17 bases between them. Germline V gene data show CDR1 as LGHDT and CDR2 as YNNKEL (reference sequence). This CDR3 contains 16 residues. CDR3 sequence reads: CASSPWLDSNYNEQFF. CDR3 nucleotides: TGTGCCAGCAGCCCCTGGCTGGACAGCAATTACAATGAGCAGTTCTTC.

This clonotype has just a few counts. The chain uses TRBV20-1 and TRBJ2-3; 8 bases match TRBD2. CDR1 is DFQATT and CDR2 is SNEGSKA in the germline V gene (reference sequence). The V and J ends lost 1 base and 7 bases, in that order; junction bases with no gene match: 16. This CDR3 spans 17 amino acids. The CDR3: CSARAFDPASGSYTQYF. In nucleotides, the CDR3 is TGCAGTGCTAGAGCCTTCGATCCGGCCAGCGGGAGTTATACGCAGTATTTT.

In this sample, this clonotype turned up a few times. V gene TRBV14 combines with J gene TRBJ2-7, with D perhaps given as TRBD1 or TRBD2 (5 bases each). Germline V gives CDR1 SGHDN, CDR2 FVKESK. V lost 3 bases and J lost 2, with 11 bases in between. The CDR3 consists of 14 residues. The CDR3 region has the DNA TGTGCCAGCAGCCAGGGACCTACGACCTACGAGCAGTACTTC. Protein: CASSQGPTTYEQYF. The entire variable domain, with the rest obtained from reference TRBV14 and TRBJ2-7, is as follows: EAGVTQFPSHSVIEKGQTVTLRCDPISGHDNLYWYRRVMGKEIKFLLHFVKESKQDESGMPNNRFLAERTGGTYSTLKVQPAELEDSGVYFCASSQGPTTYEQYFGPGTRLTVT.

The sample holds many counts of this clonotype. This sequence joins TRBV12-3 or TRBV12-4 and TRBJ1-1; D unresolved. V gave up 6 bases and J gave up 1 base, with 12 bases separating them. The CDR3 sequence is 14 residues long. The CDR3 DNA follows: TGTGCCAGCAGCCCCGATGGCGCGAACACTGAAGCTTTCTTT. Translation gives CASSPDGANTEAFF.

This clonotype was found a few times. The V call is TRBV20-1, the J call TRBJ1-1; unclear D gene. Germline loops: CDR1 DFQATT, CDR2 SNEGSKA (reference sequence). The CDR3 length is 13 residues. Trimming took off 6 bases at V and 1 base at J, with 12 bases between the two ends. The CDR3 here is CSAEASSNTEAFF. Here the CDR3 DNA reads TGCAGTGCCGAGGCCTCTTCGAACACTGAAGCTTTCTTT.